The entry below describes one T cell receptor beta chain. Its target is unknown. Full-length variable regions came from constant-region reverse primers plus semi-nested Nested Universal Primer A PCR. Via MiXCR, TCRdb re-called the 5' RACE reads, giving one row per CDR3 protein. The table shows 25,000 to 35,000 distinct CDR3 sequences, with approximately 25% occurring only once. The study's findings and limits: Tumor Treg TCRs overlapped most with tumor naive CD4+ cells.

The germline CDR1 and CDR2 sequences are MNHEY and SVGAGI. The CDR3 length is 17 residues. Trimming pared 1 base from V and 2 bases from J, leaving 14 bases between. The rearrangement uses TRBV6-5 and TRBJ2-2; D may correspond to TRBD1 or TRBD2 (5 bases each). Sequencing input: memory CD4+ T cells sorted from blood. Stated subset: memory CD4+ T cells, CD4+CD45RO+CD25-. The receptor's source is a female donor with breast cancer. CDR3 protein: CASSYFFGTDNTGELFF. DNA for the CDR3: TGTGCCAGCAGTTACTTCTTCGGGACGGACAACACCGGGGAGCTGTTTTTT.